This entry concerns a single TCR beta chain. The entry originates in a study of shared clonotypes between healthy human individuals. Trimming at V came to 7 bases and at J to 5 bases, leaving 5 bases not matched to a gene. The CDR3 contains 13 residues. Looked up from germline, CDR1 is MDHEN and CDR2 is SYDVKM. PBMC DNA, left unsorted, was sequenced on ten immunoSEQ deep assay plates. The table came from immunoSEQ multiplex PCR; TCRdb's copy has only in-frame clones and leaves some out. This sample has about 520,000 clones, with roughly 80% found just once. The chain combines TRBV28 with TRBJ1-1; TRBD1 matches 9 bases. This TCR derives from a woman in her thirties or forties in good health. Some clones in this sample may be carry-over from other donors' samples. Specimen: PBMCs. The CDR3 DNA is TGTGCCAGCATCAGACAGGGGGGGACTGAAGCTTTCTTT. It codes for CASIRQGGTEAFF.